The rows below give T cell receptor beta chains drawn from one sample of a study of T-cell memory formation after mild COVID-19. Each CDR3 protein gets one entry after TCRdb re-called the 5' RACE reads with MiXCR. The table has 50,000 to 75,000 distinct CDR3 sequences, 9% to 9.5% seen once. Sample: PBMCs or a T cell subset sorted from them (not recorded which). These receptors all come from a man younger than 35 who had mild COVID-19 (a few samples of this study predate the infection). Cell type and time point are not known. The CDR3 runs from the conserved cysteine through the conserved F or W. Fields, in order: V gene, J gene, clone size, D gene, CDR3 DNA, CDR3 protein. D genes are given only for firm matches. The listing skips clone size in some rows; elsewhere it reads once, few, many or a size class.

V: TRBV7-3
J: TRBJ2-3
size: .
D: .
DNA: TGTGCCAGCAGCTTAAACGGGGGGCAAGATACGCAGTATTTT
CDR3: CASSLNGGQDTQYF

V: TRBV20-1
J: TRBJ1-1
size: many
D: .
DNA: TGCAGTGCTAGAGATCGGGTTGGTACCACTGAAGCTTTCTTT
CDR3: CSARDRVGTTEAFF

V: TRBV9
J: TRBJ2-1
size: .
D: .
DNA: TGTGCCAGCAGCGTAGAAGGTGAGCAGTTCTTC
CDR3: CASSVEGEQFF

V: TRBV7-2
J: TRBJ2-3
size: few
D: .
DNA: TGTGCCAGCACCGACCCCCCCACAGATACGCAGTATTTT
CDR3: CASTDPPTDTQYF

V: TRBV4-1
J: TRBJ2-4
size: many
D: .
DNA: TGCGCCAGCAGCCAAGTCCCCCCCGGCAAAAACATTCAGTACTTC
CDR3: CASSQVPPGKNIQYF

V: TRBV5-1
J: TRBJ2-1
size: many
D: TRBD1
DNA: TGCGCCAGCAGCATCGACAGGGGAGGTCATGAGCAGTTCTTC
CDR3: CASSIDRGGHEQFF

V: TRBV5-1
J: TRBJ1-1
size: few
D: .
DNA: TGCGCCAGCAGCCCACAGGGCAGGGACACTGAAGCTTTCTTT
CDR3: CASSPQGRDTEAFF

V: TRBV7-2
J: TRBJ2-6
size: many
D: .
DNA: TGTGCCAGCAGCCCTGACGGATCAGCAGGGGCCAACGTCCTGACTTTC
CDR3: CASSPDGSAGANVLTF

V: TRBV9
J: TRBJ2-7
size: few
D: TRBD2
DNA: TGTGCCAGCAGACCCGGACTAGCGGGGCCCTCCTACGAGCAGTACTTC
CDR3: CASRPGLAGPSYEQYF

V: TRBV28
J: TRBJ1-2
size: .
D: .
DNA: TGTGCCAGCAGTTCATACCTCAGGGCTCCCGGCTACACCTTC
CDR3: CASSSYLRAPGYTF

V: TRBV28
J: TRBJ2-6
size: few
D: TRBD2
DNA: TGTGCCAGCAGTCCGCGGGGGGCGCTTTTCAAAGGCGCTCCTGGGGCCAACGTCCTGACTTTC
CDR3: CASSPRGALFKGAPGANVLTF

V: TRBV11-2
J: TRBJ2-5
size: few
D: .
DNA: TGTGCCAGCAGCCCGACTGCATGGGAGACCCAGTACTTC
CDR3: CASSPTAWETQYF

V: TRBV5-1
J: TRBJ1-2
size: few
D: TRBD1
DNA: TGCGCCAGCAGCCCCCCCGGGACAGGGGGCGCGGACTATGGCTACACCTTC
CDR3: CASSPPGTGGADYGYTF

V: TRBV6-6
J: TRBJ1-5
size: .
D: .
DNA: TGTGCCAGCAGACTGTCGCCGGCGGGGGGTAATCAGCCCCAGCATTTT
CDR3: CASRLSPAGGNQPQHF

V: TRBV4-2
J: TRBJ2-7
size: many
D: .
DNA: TGTGCCAGCAGCCAAGATCTGACGGGGAACTACGAGCAGTACTTC
CDR3: CASSQDLTGNYEQYF

V: TRBV28
J: TRBJ2-2
size: few
D: .
DNA: TGTGCCAGCAGTCCCGGGACTGTCAAGAACACCGGGGAGCTGTTTTTT
CDR3: CASSPGTVKNTGELFF

V: TRBV7-9
J: TRBJ2-4
size: .
D: .
DNA: TGTGCCAGCAGCTTAGGCGGGTTAGCCAAAAACATTCAGTACTTC
CDR3: CASSLGGLAKNIQYF

V: TRBV2
J: TRBJ1-1
size: few
D: .
DNA: TGTGCCAGCAGTGACGGAATCACTGAAGCTTTCTTT
CDR3: CASSDGITEAFF

V: TRBV11-2
J: TRBJ2-3
size: many
D: .
DNA: TGTGCCAGCAGCCCGAGACAGTCTGCAGATACGCAGTATTTT
CDR3: CASSPRQSADTQYF

V: TRBV18
J: TRBJ2-5
size: many
D: .
DNA: TGTGCCAGCTCACTCAAGGGTGCATCGGAGACCCAGTACTTC
CDR3: CASSLKGASETQYF

V: TRBV12-3/TRBV12-4
J: TRBJ1-3
size: many
D: TRBD1
DNA: TGTGCCAGCACTTTACAGGGGGCTGGAAACACCATATATTTT
CDR3: CASTLQGAGNTIYF